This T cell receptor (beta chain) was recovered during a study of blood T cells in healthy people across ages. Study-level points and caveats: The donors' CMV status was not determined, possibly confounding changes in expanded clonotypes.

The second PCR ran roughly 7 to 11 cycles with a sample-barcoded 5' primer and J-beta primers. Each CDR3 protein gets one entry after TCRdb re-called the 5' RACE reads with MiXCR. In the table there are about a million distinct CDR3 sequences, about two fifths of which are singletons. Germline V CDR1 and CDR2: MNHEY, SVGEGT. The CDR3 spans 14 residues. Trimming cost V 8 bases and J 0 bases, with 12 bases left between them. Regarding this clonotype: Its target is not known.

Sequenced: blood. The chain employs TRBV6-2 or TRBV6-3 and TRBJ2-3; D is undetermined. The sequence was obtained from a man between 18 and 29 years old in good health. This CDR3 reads CASRPGLSTDTQYF. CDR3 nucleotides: TGTGCCAGCCGACCAGGTCTGAGCACAGATACGCAGTATTTT.